This T cell receptor (beta chain) originates from a study of cytomegalovirus exposure and HLA in healthy donors. Trimming stripped 1 base from V and 0 bases from J, with 13 bases between. CDR3 length: 16 amino acids. Looked up from germline, CDR1 is LGHNA and CDR2 is YNFKEQ. Study observations and caveats: V- and J-gene trimming of TCR beta was linked (in a later analysis) to a missense DCLRE1C variant. Three CMV-associated chains were confirmed in vitro to be specific for CMV antigens.

Notes on this clone: Antigen specificity is unknown.

This PCR relied on a set of 60 Vbeta primers and 13 Jbeta primers. Assay: immunoSEQ multiplex PCR; the TCRdb copy retains only in-frame clones and omits some. Seen here are approximately 100,000 clones, roughly 80% observed once, and the top ten hold roughly 2.7%. This TCR came from a female donor in good health and CMV-seronegative. Input material: PBMCs. The chain carries TRBV4-2 and TRBJ2-7; D perhaps matches TRBD2 (6 bases). The CDR3 sequence is CASSQVQGGGSYEQYF. DNA of the CDR3: TGTGCCAGCAGCCAAGTGCAGGGAGGCGGCTCCTACGAGCAGTACTTC.